This T cell receptor (beta chain) was profiled in a study of T cells after yellow fever vaccination. In germline, CDR1 is MNHEY, CDR2 SVGAGI. This CDR3 has 15 amino acids. The V end lost 7 bases, the J end lost 0 bases, and 13 bases lay between the germline ends. Using its own MiXCR run on the 5' RACE reads, TCRdb lists one record per CDR3 protein. This sample has more than 300,000 distinct CDR3 sequences, with around a tenth found just once. This clonotype was recorded at least ten times. The origin of this receptor is a man in his late teens or twenties who received the YFV17D yellow fever vaccine. This material consisted of CD4+ T cells sorted from PBMCs, taken 45 days after the yellow fever booster vaccination. The V and J genes are TRBV6-5 and TRBJ2-1; D not certain. The chain's CDR3 is CASNKGESSYNEQFF. The DNA of the CDR3 is TGTGCCAGCAACAAAGGAGAGAGCTCCTACAATGAGCAGTTCTTC.